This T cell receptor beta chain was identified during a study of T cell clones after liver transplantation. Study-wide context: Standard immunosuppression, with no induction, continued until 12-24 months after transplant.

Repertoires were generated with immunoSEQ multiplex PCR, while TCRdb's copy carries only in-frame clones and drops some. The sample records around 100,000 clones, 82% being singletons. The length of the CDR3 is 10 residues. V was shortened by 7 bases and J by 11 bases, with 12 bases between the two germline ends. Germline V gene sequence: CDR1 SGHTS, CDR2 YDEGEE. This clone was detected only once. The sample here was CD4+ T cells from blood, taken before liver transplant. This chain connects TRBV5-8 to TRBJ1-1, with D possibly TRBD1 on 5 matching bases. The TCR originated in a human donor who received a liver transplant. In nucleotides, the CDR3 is TGTGCCAGCGGGACCCTCGGGGCTTTCTTT. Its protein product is CASGTLGAFF.